Detailed here is one TCR beta chain. The target antigen is unknown. The record originates from a study of T cell repertoires in ileal Crohn's disease. For the study at large: 35% were active smokers at surgery; median disease duration was roughly 8 years.

Time point denoted: neoterminal ileum biopsy at postoperative endoscopy, about 6 months after surgery. Findings and limits, study-wide: Active smokers at surgery had more clonal expansions than non-smokers.

Germline-derived CDR1 and CDR2 are SNHLY and FYNNEI. The CDR3 extends over 15 amino acids. Deletions cut 9 bases from V and 2 bases from J, with 20 bases between. The method was immunoSEQ multiplex PCR; TCRdb's version includes in-frame clones alone and lacks a portion of them. The sample records 5,000 or so clones, approximately 69% being singletons. The sequence was collected from an adult with Crohn's disease. Sample: ileal tissue. The chain employs TRBV2 and TRBJ2-7; D is perhaps TRBD2 (7 bases). Here the CDR3 reads CASRSQGGFPYEQYV. The CDR3 nucleotides are TGTGCCAGTAGATCACAGGGAGGGTTCCCCTACGAGCAGTACGTC.